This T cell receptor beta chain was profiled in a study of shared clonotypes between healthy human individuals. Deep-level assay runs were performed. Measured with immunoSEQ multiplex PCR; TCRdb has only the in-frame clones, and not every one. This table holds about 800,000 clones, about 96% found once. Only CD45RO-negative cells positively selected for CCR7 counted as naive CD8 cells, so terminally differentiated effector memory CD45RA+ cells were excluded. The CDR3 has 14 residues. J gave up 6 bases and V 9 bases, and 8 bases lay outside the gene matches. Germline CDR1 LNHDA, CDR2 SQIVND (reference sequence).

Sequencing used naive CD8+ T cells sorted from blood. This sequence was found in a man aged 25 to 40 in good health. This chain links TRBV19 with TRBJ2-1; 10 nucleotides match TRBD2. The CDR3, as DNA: TGTGCCAGCGACATGGTAGCGGGGGGCAATGAGCAGTTCTTC. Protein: CASDMVAGGNEQFF. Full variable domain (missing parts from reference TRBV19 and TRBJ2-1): DGGITQSPKYLFRKEGQNVTLSCEQNLNHDAMYWYRQDPGQGLRLIYYSQIVNDFQKGDIAEGYSVSREKKESFPLTVTSAQKNPTAFYLCASDMVAGGNEQFFGPGTRLTVL.